Each of the 26 T cell receptor beta chains below was sequenced from the same sample in a study of cytomegalovirus exposure and HLA in healthy donors. Researchers ran the PCR with 60 Vbeta and 13 Jbeta primers. Profiling relied on immunoSEQ multiplex PCR, and the TCRdb table lists in-frame clones only, not all of them. The sample carries under 150,000 clones, roughly four fifths recorded once. Sequenced material: PBMCs. The receptors were gathered from a boy aged 2-15 years in good health and CMV-seronegative.

This CDR3 is CASSELREYYNEQFF. CDR3 DNA: TGTGCCAGCAGTGAACTCCGGGAGTACTACAATGAGCAGTTCTTC. The rearrangement uses TRBV6-1 and TRBJ2-1; TRBD2 is a possible D gene (6 bases). There are 15 residues in the CDR3. The ends were cut back, 2 bases at V and 3 bases at J, with 11 bases in the middle. Germline V gives CDR1 MNHNS, CDR2 SASEGT.

This clone turned up a few times. V gene TRBV6-1 combines with J gene TRBJ1-5, with 8 nucleotides matching TRBD1. This CDR3 region has 14 residues. Looked up from germline, CDR1 is MNHNS and CDR2 is SASEGT. V trimming: 6 bases; J trimming: 7 bases; junction bases outside the gene matches: 8. For the CDR3, the DNA is TGTGCCAGCAGCGAACCGACAGGGGTACAGCCCCAGCATTTT. Residues: CASSEPTGVQPQHF.

This chain links TRBV7-2 with TRBJ1-2; 11 bases map to TRBD1. V was pared by 1 base and J by 3 bases, with 4 bases of the junction left unmatched. Germline lookup yields CDR1 SGHTA and CDR2 FQGNSA. This CDR3 comprises 16 residues. CDR3 DNA: TGTGCCAGCAGCTTAGTAGGGACAGGGGGGGACTATGGCTACACCTTC. Its protein is CASSLVGTGGDYGYTF.

The chain carries TRBV27 and TRBJ2-7; possibly TRBD2 for D (6 bases). The V gene's germline CDR1 is MNHEY and CDR2 SMNVEV (reference sequence). The CDR3 has 13 amino acids. V was cut by 6 bases and J by 3 bases, with 12 bases left in between. The CDR3 is CASSNRGFYEQYV. DNA for the CDR3: TGTGCCAGCAGCAATCGGGGGTTCTACGAGCAGTACGTC.

The V gene is TRBV19, the J gene TRBJ1-5; unclear D gene. The CDR3 is 15 amino acids. V was trimmed by 1 base and J by 4 bases, leaving 11 bases between them. Germline CDR1 LNHDA, CDR2 SQIVND (reference sequence). CDR3 DNA sequence: TGTGCCAGTAGTATAGCAGGCAGTAAGAATCAGCCCCAGCATTTT. It encodes CASSIAGSKNQPQHF.

The V call is TRBV21-1, the J call TRBJ2-7; the D call of TRBD1 is as the table states it, not checked on the DNA. TRBV21-1 is described as a pseudogene. The length of the CDR3 is 17 residues. CDR3 nucleotide sequence: TGTGCCAGCAGCAAAAAAACCGTTTTAGGGGGCCTCTACGAGCAGTACGTC. Translated: CASSKKTVLGGLYEQYV.

V usage is TRBV29-1 and J usage is TRBJ2-5; 8 bases fit TRBD2. The CDR3 spans 13 residues. Germline CDR1 is SQVTM and CDR2 is ANQGSEA. The ends lost 7 bases at V and 5 bases at J; junction bases unmatched: 9. As DNA, the CDR3 is TGCAGCGGAGCTAGCGGGTGGGGGGAGACCCAGTACTTC. It yields the protein CSGASGWGETQYF.

The chain carries TRBV13 and TRBJ1-3; D is undetermined. Trimming removed 1 base at V and 3 bases at J, with 10 bases between. Germline loops: CDR1 PRHDT, CDR2 FYEKMQ (reference sequence). There are 15 residues in the CDR3. The CDR3 DNA is TGTGCCAGCAGCTTAGACCGGGGAGGTGGAAACACCATATATTTT. Translation: CASSLDRGGGNTIYF.

The J gene is TRBJ2-3, the V gene TRBV5-1; TRBD1 is a possible D gene (5 bases). The CDR3 has 16 amino acids. Between the trimmed V and J ends, which lost 0 bases and 0 bases, there was a span of 11 bases. Germline CDR1 reads SGHRS; CDR2 reads YFSETQ. The CDR3: CASSLEGPPSTDTQYF. The CDR3 DNA reads TGCGCCAGCAGCTTGGAGGGGCCCCCTAGCACAGATACGCAGTATTTT.

The DNA of the CDR3 is TGTGCCAGCAGTTACTCTACGGGTTACGAGCAGTACTTC. This gives the protein CASSYSTGYEQYF. The chain recombines TRBV6-5 with TRBJ2-7, with unresolved D. This CDR3 comprises 13 residues. Per germline, CDR1 MNHEY and CDR2 SVGAGI. V gave up 0 bases and J gave up 4 bases, with 7 bases separating them.

J is TRBJ1-3 and V is TRBV29-1; 11 bases fit TRBD1. The ends lost 6 bases at V and 9 bases at J; junction bases unmatched: 10. This CDR3 is built from 14 residues. Germline V gene lookup returns CDR1 SQVTM and CDR2 ANQGSEA. The CDR3 reads CSVRNRDRGATIYF. The CDR3 region has the DNA TGCAGCGTGAGAAACCGGGACAGGGGGGCCACCATATATTTT. Based on the CDR3 plus reference TRBV29-1 and TRBJ1-3, the full variable domain is SAVISQKPSRDICQRGTSLTIQCQVDSQVTMMFWYRQQPGQSLTLIATANQGSEATYESGFVIDKFPISRPNLTFSTLTVSNMSPEDSSIYLCSVRNRDRGATIYFGEGSWLTVV.

As for this clone: A read error may explain this, as a much larger clone is one base away. The rearrangement uses TRBV30 and TRBJ1-5; the D is unclear. CDR1 is GTSNPN, CDR2 SVGIG, per germline (reference sequence). The CDR3 is 13 residues long. The V and J ends lost 6 bases and 2 bases respectively, with 11 bases between them. The chain's CDR3 is CACEERGNQPQHF. The CDR3 DNA follows: TGTGCCTGCGAGGAACGGGGCAATCAGCCCCAGCATTTT.

In regard to this clone: One junction end does not reproduce the germline sequence, and a read error may be involved. In DNA, the CDR3 is TGTGCCAGCAGCTTAGTAGTTCAGGGCAATGGCTGCACCTTC. The encoded protein is CASSLVVQGNGCTF. The genes are TRBV7-9 and TRBJ1-2, with D tentatively TRBD1 (5 bases). Germline V gives CDR1 SEHNR, CDR2 FQNEAQ (reference sequence). The CDR3 is 14 residues long. The entire variable domain, with the rest obtained from reference TRBV7-9 and TRBJ1-2, is as follows: DTGVSQNPRHKITKRGQNVTFRCDPISEHNRLYWYRQTLGQGPEFLTYFQNEAQLEKSRLLSDRFSAERPKGSFSTLEIQRTEQGDSAMYLCASSLVVQGNGCTFGSGTRLTVV.

This sequence joins TRBV2 and TRBJ2-5; D is ambiguous. This CDR3 region has 14 residues. The V end lost 9 bases, the J end lost 2 bases, and 16 bases lay between the germline ends. Looked up from germline, CDR1 is SNHLY and CDR2 is FYNNEI. The CDR3 coding sequence is TGTGCCAGTTCTGCAGCACGGCGGCAAGAGACCCAGTACTTC. Amino acids: CASSAARRQETQYF.

V gene TRBV7-3 combines with J gene TRBJ2-1; TRBD2 aligns across 11 bases. Germline lookup yields CDR1 SGHTA and CDR2 FQGTGA. The CDR3 loop spans 15 amino acids. V gave up 6 bases and J gave up 9 bases; unmatched junction bases: 10. The CDR3 loop reads CASSSSGGLVGEQFF. CDR3 DNA sequence: TGTGCCAGCAGTTCTAGCGGGGGGCTGGTAGGTGAGCAGTTCTTC.

The V call is TRBV6-6, the J call TRBJ2-2; 8 bases are a match to TRBD2. Losses at the gene ends were 7 bases for V and 3 bases for J; bases not matched to a gene: 4. The CDR3 is 14 amino acids. Looked up from germline, CDR1 is MNHNY and CDR2 is SVGAGI (reference sequence). DNA of the CDR3: TGTGCCAGCATCCGGACTAGCCACACCGGGGAGCTGTTTTTT. It is translated as CASIRTSHTGELFF.

For the CDR3, the DNA is TGCAGCGTTGGGGGCGGGGGTGAAGCTTTCTTT. It yields the protein CSVGGGGEAFF. The rearrangement links TRBV29-1 to TRBJ1-1; TRBD1 is a possible D gene (5 bases). V was clipped by 4 bases and J by 7 bases, with 10 bases between them. Germline assignment: CDR1 SQVTM and CDR2 ANQGSEA. This CDR3 has 11 amino acids.

The rearrangement uses TRBV19 and TRBJ1-4, with 7 bases identical to TRBD1. The CDR3 has 15 amino acids. V trimming: 4 bases; J trimming: 8 bases; junction bases outside the gene matches: 10. Germline values: CDR1 LNHDA, CDR2 SQIVND (reference sequence). In nucleotides, the CDR3 is TGTGCCAGTAGTAGTTGGGAGACAGGGTTGGAAAAACTGTTTTTT. Its translation is CASSSWETGLEKLFF.

The chain is built from TRBV7-3 and TRBJ1-1; no clear D. The CDR3 totals 13 residues. The ends were cut back, 3 bases at V and 1 base at J, with 6 bases in the middle. The germline CDR1 and CDR2 sequences are SGHTA and FQGTGA. DNA of the CDR3: TGTGCCAGCAGCTTCCAGGCGAACACTGAAGCTTTCTTT. Its protein is CASSFQANTEAFF.

The J gene is TRBJ2-7, the V gene TRBV11-2, with TRBD1 identical over 10 bases. Germline trimming cut 8 bases from V and 7 bases from J; bases unmatched to any gene: 14. There are 15 residues in the CDR3. CDR1 and CDR2 (germline): SGHAT, FQNNGV. The CDR3 loop is CASAEGQGLGWEQYF. The CDR3 DNA reads TGTGCCAGCGCCGAGGGACAGGGGTTGGGATGGGAGCAGTACTTC.

This clone was counted only a few times. This chain joins TRBV6-4 and TRBJ1-5, with 10 bases identical to TRBD1. The CDR3 contains 14 residues. V shed 9 bases and J 3 bases; nucleotides not matched to a gene: 5. The germline CDR1 and CDR2 sequences are MRHNA and SNTAGT. For the CDR3, the DNA is TGTGCCAGGGGGGACAGGGGATACAATCAGCCCCAGCATTTT. Translation: CARGDRGYNQPQHF.

The table lists this clone with a count of one. The chain couples TRBV7-2 to TRBJ1-6; TRBD1 might be the D (6 bases). Germline V gene lookup returns CDR1 SGHTA and CDR2 FQGNSA. This CDR3 has 17 residues. V lost 5 bases to trimming and J lost 1 base, with 15 bases between them. CDR3 nucleotide sequence: TGTGCCAGCAGCGATATCTCAGGGGAGTCCTATAATTCACCCCTCCACTTT. Amino acids: CASSDISGESYNSPLHF.

The chain combines TRBV6-4 with TRBJ2-3; TRBD2 might be the D (5 bases). Germline CDR1 is MRHNA and CDR2 is SNTAGT. The CDR3 has 16 residues. The V gene lost 0 bases and the J gene lost 2 bases, with 12 bases spanning the gap. In nucleotides, the CDR3 is TGTGCCAGCAGTGACTCCGAGGGTTCGTCCACAGATACGCAGTATTTT. Its protein product is CASSDSEGSSTDTQYF.

This clone was counted only a few times. V is TRBV5-1 and J is TRBJ1-1; tentatively, D is TRBD1 (5 bases). The CDR3 totals 15 residues. CDR1 SGHRS and CDR2 YFSETQ come from the germline V gene. V was shortened by 0 bases and J by 3 bases, with 12 bases between the two germline ends. The CDR3 DNA follows: TGCGCCAGCAGCTTGGCAGGGATACAGGACACTGAAGCTTTCTTT. Its translation: CASSLAGIQDTEAFF.

The V and J genes are TRBV5-4 and TRBJ2-3; 7 nucleotides agree with TRBD1. Germline V lookup: CDR1 SGHNT, CDR2 YYREEE (reference sequence). V was pared by 4 bases and J by 1 base, with 6 bases of the junction left unmatched. There are 15 residues in the CDR3. The CDR3: CASSPWDSRTDTQYF. The DNA of the CDR3 is TGTGCCAGCAGCCCCTGGGACAGCCGCACAGATACGCAGTATTTT.

This clone was observed a handful of times. The chain uses TRBV7-9 and TRBJ1-2, with D possibly being TRBD1 (5 bases). The CDR3 extends over 14 amino acids. V was trimmed by 1 base and J by 4 bases, leaving 10 bases between them. Looked up from germline, CDR1 is SEHNR and CDR2 is FQNEAQ (reference sequence). CDR3 loop: CASSLGGEGYGYTF. CDR3 coding DNA: TGTGCCAGCAGCTTAGGGGGGGAAGGCTATGGCTACACCTTC.